Below, one T cell receptor beta chain is given with its context. Its antigen is not known. The read terminates 3 residues before the CDR3 end, so the remaining end is supplied by the germline J gene. This sample was included in a study of T cell clonality in common variable immunodeficiency. The CDR3 has 14 residues. J was trimmed by 6 bases and V by 3 bases; bases with no gene match: 3. CDR1 and CDR2 from the germline V gene are SGHRS and YFSETQ. Patients and controls were mostly of Caucasian heritage. Repertoires were generated with immunoSEQ multiplex PCR, while TCRdb's copy carries only in-frame clones and drops some. Altogether 30,000 to 40,000 clones were found in the sample, and no singletons occur. Study-level points and caveats: Repertoire-complication correlations in CVID were limited by patient heterogeneity.

The specimen was peripheral blood mononuclear cells. The rearrangement joins TRBV5-1 to TRBJ2-1; 10 bases match TRBD2. The sequence was obtained from a person aged 18 to 70 in good health. The CDR3 DNA, read in part, is TGCGCCAGCAGCTACGGGACTAGCGCCAATGAG. Translated, it gives CASSYGTSANE. The CDR3 in full is CASSYGTSANEQFF.